Below, 17 T cell receptor beta chains from the same sample are listed, as sequenced in a study of human T cells and chemical hapten exposure. A single record per CDR3 protein comes from TCRdb applying MiXCR to the RACE reads. The table records 65,000 to 90,000 distinct CDR3 sequences, about 6.3% of them present only once. Specified time point: patch test 2, 6 weeks after DPC sensitization. Treatment in this sample: therapeutic diphenylcyclopropenone sensitization with weekly scalp DPC. Here the sequenced sample was whole blood, taken in connection with sensitization to the hapten diphenylcyclopropenone (DPC). All receptors come from a woman younger than 45 with alopecia areata. Some clones in this sample may be carry-over from other donors' samples.

This clonotype showed up many times. The chain employs TRBV15 and TRBJ1-4; weak D call: TRBD1 (6 bases). Germline CDR1 and CDR2: LNHNV and YYDKDF (reference sequence). The CDR3 is 15 amino acids. Between the trimmed V and J ends, which lost 0 bases and 4 bases, there was a span of 9 bases. The DNA of the CDR3 is TGTGCCACCAGCAGAGACAGGGGAGTTAATGAAAAACTGTTTTTT. Encoded protein: CATSRDRGVNEKLFF.

The sample holds many counts of this clonotype. At one end the junction does not follow the germline gene, possibly because of a read error. The chain is built from TRBV5-4 and TRBJ1-1; D unclear. From germline, CDR1 is SGHNT and CDR2 YYREEE (reference sequence). The CDR3 is 15 amino acids. The CDR3 protein is CASSLDAGMNTEAFF. The CDR3 DNA is TGCGCCAGCAGCTTGGATGCGGGTATGAACACTGAAGCTTTCTTT.

This clonotype was detected many times. The chain is built from TRBV5-1 and TRBJ2-3; D might be TRBD1 (5 bases). CDR1 SGHRS and CDR2 YFSETQ come from the germline V gene. V lost 3 bases and J 1 base, leaving 9 bases between the germline ends. This CDR3 is 14 amino acids long. The chain's CDR3 is CASSSLGGTDTQYF. DNA of the CDR3: TGCGCCAGCAGCTCCCTAGGGGGCACAGATACGCAGTATTTT.

V gene TRBV6-1 combines with J gene TRBJ2-2; D is unresolved. With 1 base removed from V and 5 bases from J, the gap between germline ends came to 11 bases. The length of the CDR3 is 15 residues. Germline V gene sequence: CDR1 MNHNS, CDR2 SASEGT. CDR3: CASSEVGFETGELFF. For the CDR3, the DNA is TGTGCCAGCAGTGAAGTAGGGTTCGAAACCGGGGAGCTGTTTTTT.

In this sample, this clonotype turned up a few times. J is TRBJ2-3 and V is TRBV29-1; the D is unclear. Trimming removed 0 bases at V and 4 bases at J, with 5 bases between. The CDR3 is 12 residues long. The germline V gene encodes CDR1 SQVTM and CDR2 ANQGSEA. The CDR3 reads CSVEDASDTQYF. Written as DNA, the CDR3 is TGCAGCGTTGAAGATGCTTCAGATACGCAGTATTTT.

This clonotype was seen at least ten times. This rearrangement joins TRBV18 to TRBJ1-1; a possible D gene is TRBD1 (5 bases). Germline assignment: CDR1 KGHSH and CDR2 LQKENI. The CDR3 totals 13 residues. Trimming took off 4 bases at V and 1 base at J, with 7 bases between the two ends. CDR3 DNA: TGTGCCAGCTCACAGGGGCCGAACACTGAAGCTTTCTTT. Residues: CASSQGPNTEAFF.

This CDR3 is CSVPPLAGGRETQYF. DNA of the CDR3: TGCAGCGTTCCTCCCCTAGCGGGGGGGCGAGAGACCCAGTACTTC. This chain joins TRBV29-1 and TRBJ2-5, with TRBD2 identical over 12 bases. Germline CDR1 is SQVTM and CDR2 is ANQGSEA. Germline trimming cut 5 bases from V and 4 bases from J; bases unmatched to any gene: 8. The CDR3 spans 15 residues.

This clonotype was picked up a small number of times. The rearrangement uses TRBV7-4 and TRBJ1-5; no reliable D call. Germline V gene sequence: CDR1 SGHVT, CDR2 SQSDAQ. The CDR3 sequence is 14 residues long. V lost 1 base, J lost 5 bases, and 9 bases lay in between. The CDR3 sequence: CASSLVYLDQPQHF. The DNA of the CDR3 is TGTGCCAGCAGCTTAGTGTATTTGGATCAGCCCCAGCATTTT.

This clonotype was detected ten times or more. The chain couples TRBV5-4 to TRBJ2-1; TRBD2 aligns across 9 bases. The CDR3 is 15 residues long. The germline gives CDR1 SGHNT, CDR2 YYREEE (reference sequence). V lost 2 bases to trimming and J lost 10 bases; unmatched junction nucleotides: 10. CDR3 nucleotide sequence: TGTGCCAGCAGCTTAGGGAGCGGGGGGTTCAGGGAGCAGTTCTTC. It yields the protein CASSLGSGGFREQFF.

This clonotype was seen repeatedly, ten times or more. The chain links TRBV3-1 to TRBJ2-2, with 10 bases fitting TRBD2. Germline loops: CDR1 LGHDT, CDR2 YNNKEL (reference sequence). The CDR3 contains 16 residues. J gave up 5 bases and V 4 bases, and 7 bases lay outside the gene matches. The CDR3 sequence: CASSPYSGGWTGELFF. In DNA form, the CDR3 reads TGTGCCAGCAGCCCCTATAGCGGGGGGTGGACCGGGGAGCTGTTTTTT.

This clonotype was seen ten or more times. The genes are TRBV5-1 and TRBJ2-3; TRBD2 might be the D (5 bases). V lost 0 bases to trimming and J lost 5 bases, with 10 bases between them. This CDR3 contains 14 residues. Germline V gene sequence: CDR1 SGHRS, CDR2 YFSETQ. The CDR3 is CASSLDGVEDTQYF. The CDR3 coding sequence is TGCGCCAGCAGCTTGGACGGGGTTGAAGATACGCAGTATTTT.

The rearrangement links TRBV7-6 to TRBJ1-4, with D perhaps TRBD1 (6 bases). This CDR3 region has 15 residues. V was trimmed by 3 bases and J by 5 bases, leaving 13 bases between them. Germline V gives CDR1 SGHVS, CDR2 FNYEAQ. The CDR3 region has the DNA TGTGCCAGCAGCTTTTTAGGGGGGGGGAATGAAAAACTGTTTTTT. It translates to CASSFLGGGNEKLFF.

This CDR3 reads CASRQGQWPETQYF. DNA of the CDR3: TGTGCCAGCAGACAGGGACAGTGGCCGGAGACCCAGTACTTC. The gene calls are TRBV27 and TRBJ2-5; 7 nucleotides match TRBD1. Germline CDR1 MNHEY, CDR2 SMNVEV (reference sequence). J gave up 5 bases and V 6 bases, and 9 bases lay outside the gene matches. The CDR3 extends over 14 amino acids.

The chain is built from TRBV7-9 and TRBJ1-3; TRBD1 aligns across 12 bases. V gave up 3 bases and J gave up 0 bases; unmatched junction bases: 12. CDR1 and CDR2 from the germline V gene are SEHNR and FQNEAQ (reference sequence). The CDR3 covers 20 residues. CDR3 coding DNA: TGTGCCAGCAGCTTTCGTCCCGGGACAGGGGGCCCCAGCTCTGGAAACACCATATATTTT. This codes for CASSFRPGTGGPSSGNTIYF.

This clonotype was found many times. The chain has TRBV7-9 and TRBJ2-1; 7 bases map to TRBD2. Losses at the gene ends were 5 bases for V and 10 bases for J; bases not matched to a gene: 11. This CDR3 has 14 amino acids. Germline CDR1 SEHNR, CDR2 FQNEAQ (reference sequence). CDR3 nucleotide sequence: TGTGCCAGCAGCCCCGGGACTACACTTAGGGAGCAGTTCTTC. Its protein product is CASSPGTTLREQFF.

The table lists this clonotype with many counts. The V and J genes are TRBV6-1 and TRBJ2-3; tentatively, D is TRBD2 (6 bases). V was shortened by 6 bases and J by 2 bases, with 9 bases between the two germline ends. From germline, CDR1 is MNHNS and CDR2 SASEGT. The CDR3 runs 13 residues. CDR3 region: CASSAGITDTQYF. CDR3 DNA: TGTGCCAGCAGCGCGGGAATCACAGATACGCAGTATTTT.

V usage is TRBV12-3 or TRBV12-4 and J usage is TRBJ2-7; 7 bases are shared with TRBD1. The junction had 9 bases not matched to a gene; V was cut back by 5 bases and J by 5 bases. CDR3 length equals 14 residues. The CDR3 is CASSTRQGFHEQYF. In DNA form, the CDR3 reads TGTGCCAGCAGTACCCGACAGGGATTCCACGAGCAGTACTTC.